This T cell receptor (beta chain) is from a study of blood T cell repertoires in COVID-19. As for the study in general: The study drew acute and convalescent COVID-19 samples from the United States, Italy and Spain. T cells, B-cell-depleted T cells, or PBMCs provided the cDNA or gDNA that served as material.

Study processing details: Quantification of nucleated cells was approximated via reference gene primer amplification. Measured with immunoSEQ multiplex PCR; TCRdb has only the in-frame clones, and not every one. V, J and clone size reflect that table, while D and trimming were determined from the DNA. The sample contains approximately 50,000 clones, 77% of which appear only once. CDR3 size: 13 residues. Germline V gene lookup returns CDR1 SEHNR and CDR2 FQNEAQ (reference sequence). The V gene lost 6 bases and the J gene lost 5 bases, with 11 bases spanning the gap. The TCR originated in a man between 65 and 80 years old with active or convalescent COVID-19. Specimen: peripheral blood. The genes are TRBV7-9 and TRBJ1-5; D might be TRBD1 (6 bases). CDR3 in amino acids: CASSVDSYQPQHF. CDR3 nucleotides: TGTGCCAGCAGTGTGGACAGCTATCAGCCCCAGCATTTT.